This TCR beta chain was obtained from a study of blood T cell repertoires in COVID-19. A single count supports this clone. The repertoire was sequenced with immunoSEQ multiplex PCR; TCRdb's copy has only in-frame clones and lacks some. The sample consists of 120,000 to 150,000 clones, 87% of them appearing once. The germline gives CDR1 MNHEY, CDR2 SVGEGT. The V and J ends lost 2 bases and 0 bases respectively, with 8 bases between them. CDR3 length: 15 amino acids. The clonotype originates from a middle-aged man who had recovered from COVID-19. The sequenced material came from peripheral blood. The rearrangement links TRBV6-2 or TRBV6-3 to TRBJ1-3; no clear D. CDR3 sequence: CASSYGGSSGNTIYF. For the CDR3, the DNA is TGTGCCAGCAGTTACGGAGGGAGCTCTGGAAACACCATATATTTT.